This TCR beta chain was identified in a study of regulatory T cells in long-lasting Graves disease (TCRdb year 2021). Broadly, across the study: Patients with newly diagnosed Graves' disease had been on antithyroid drugs for under 3 months. Persistent Graves' disease patients were compared with newly diagnosed Graves' disease patients by peripheral blood TCR sequencing and RNA sequencing. The study was conducted in China and was registered as a clinical trial. A total of around 35 samples underwent TCR sequencing, from some 13 patients with persistent Graves' disease and some 20 patients with newly diagnosed Graves' disease. The paper as a whole reports these results and caveats: Because the primary lesion, thyroid tissue, could not be accessed, the study looked at peripheral blood alone. Only the TCR beta chain was sequenced and analyzed. The authors noted that the small sample size was a limitation that may lower accuracy. Persistent Graves' disease patients showed lower TCR Shannon entropy and fewer highly expanded clones than newly diagnosed patients, suggesting clonal expansion. Persistent disease showed preferential use of TRBV28, TRBJ1-2 and TRBJ2-5, whereas newly diagnosed disease favored TRBV20-1 and TRBJ2-1. More public clonotypes were shared among persistent patients (under 3,000) than among newly diagnosed patients (966).

About this clonotype: Its antigen target is currently unknown. Sequence at one end of the junction differs from germline and may be a read error.

Looking up the germline V gene yields CDR1 SQVTM and CDR2 ANQGSEA. The CDR3 numbers 12 residues from cysteine through phenylalanine. The only DNA kept is the CDR3, 36 bases in frame from the first base. Library prep was done by multiplex PCR. Sequencer: Illumina HiSeq 4000. iRepertoire HTBI primers and Arm-PCR amplification of CDR3 regions were used to construct TCR beta libraries. PCR products were gel purified before sequencing. Concerning the study's data processing: A total of fewer than 70 TRBV and more than twelve TRBJ segments were identified across samples and were used for gene usage analysis of CDR3 amino acid clonotypes. COPE and FqMerger were used to merge filtered high-quality paired reads into contigs. BLAST was used to align contigs to IMGT TRBV, TRBD and TRBJ reference genes, with CDR3 defined following IMGT. Clonotypes above 0.1% frequency were classified as highly expanded clones. Shannon entropy served as the measure of repertoire diversity, while the Gini coefficient captured V-J evenness. A clonotype was considered public if more than one individual shared it. TCRdb passed the public sequencing reads through fastp at Q25 and MiXCR, retaining productive beta sequences. Rows merge per CDR3 protein into single entries with the most common DNA and genes. It is TCRdb's table, rather than the study itself, that gives the V and J calls and clone size. The sample table holds about half a million distinct CDR3 sequences, of which approximately 12% were seen once. The top ten hold around 10% of the sample.

In the paper's terms, the time point label means: newly diagnosed GD, antithyroid drugs for less than 3 months. For both TCR sequencing and RNA sequencing, RNA was extracted from PBMCs using TRIzol. Graves' disease was diagnosed according to American Thyroid Association guidelines. Patients were recruited from an endocrinology department in Xi'an, China. From each patient, around 9 milliliters of peripheral blood was collected into an EDTA anticoagulant tube. Ficoll Paque Plus density gradient separation was used to isolate PBMCs, and no further T cell sorting was done. RNA quality was checked with an Agilent 2100 Bioanalyzer and agarose gel, and concentration with a NanoDrop 2000. The data also belong to a second study, concerning T cells in Graves' hyperthyroidism and ophthalmopathy. The second paper states: Stable Graves' hyperthyroidism was defined as no progression to ophthalmopathy during 18 months of follow-up. Hyperthyroidism patients were newly diagnosed, with disease duration under 2 months, and aged 18 to 65 years. The study excluded patients with uncontrolled infections, other autoimmune diseases, pregnancy or lactation. Diagnoses were based on clinical symptoms, serum thyroxine and TRAb, thyroid ultrasound and orbital computed tomography. A first-round RT-PCR of the TCR CDR3 used the HTBI primer set with the Qiagen OneStep RT-PCR kit. Most expanded thyroid clonotypes (frequency above 0.001) were also detected in blood, a finding suggesting that blood repertoires may reflect thyroid immune responses. In cross-validation, a model built on a 13 V-J signature told ophthalmopathy apart from stable hyperthyroidism with approximately 91% sensitivity and about 81% specificity, and in testing the same model reached 80%/75%. In validation, the model predicted progression to ophthalmopathy a median of around 6.5 months before onset, with approximately 71% sensitivity and 72.22% specificity. A discovery cohort of approximately 100 patients, 43 with Graves' ophthalmopathy and fewer than 65 with stable Graves' hyperthyroidism, was used to find distinguishing TCR V-J signatures. Prospective prediction of ophthalmopathy was tested in an independent validation cohort of fewer than 20 hyperthyroidism patients and some 17 patients who later progressed to ophthalmopathy. The 100 or so discovery patients were randomly split 7:3 into training and test sets. Thyroid tissue and blood T-cell repertoires from over 5 Graves' hyperthyroidism patients were also compared in the study. Once sampling was done, hyperthyroidism patients were given methimazole at a starting dose of 30 mg daily, whereas ophthalmopathy patients were given high-dose intravenous methylprednisolone. The libraries were constructed in a second round of multiplex PCR and then size-selected and purified. Sequencing of the libraries was done on an Illumina HiSeq2000 using paired-end 100 bp reads. SOAPnuke was used to process the raw data, with reads discarded if the reads contained adapters or uncalled bases, had a mean Phred below 15, or lacked an exact constant-primer or identifier match. High-quality paired reads were merged with COPE v1.2.5, and unique nucleotide sequences were defined as clonotypes. Clonotypes were aligned to IMGT TRBV, TRBD and TRBJ reference segments using MiTCR v1.1. Only V-J combinations with frequency above 0.0001, covering 99% to 99.2% of repertoires, were analysed. A TCS score was defined as the ratio between F50 (clonal expansion) and ExV (chaos), using BLOSUM62-based TCRdist between CDR3 peptides within each V-J. Welch's t-statistics and random forest reduced roughly 540 V-J features to 13, which were used in a naive Bayes classifier (R e1071). Sample size was not statistically predetermined, and blinding of investigators to group allocation was not performed. TCR Vbeta CDR3 sequencing of 130 to 150 peripheral blood samples (over 40 ophthalmopathy, about 80 hyperthyroidism and roughly 17 progressor patients) is reported in the paper.

This clonotype was obtained from a woman in her twenties or thirties with Graves disease. Donor details come from another sample of the same person, matched by shared clones. The rearranged chain carries TRBV29-1 and TRBJ2-3; the D gene is perhaps TRBD1, from 5 matching bases. The specimen comprised peripheral blood mononuclear cells (PBMCs), sampled at new diagnosis, from a patient treated with antithyroid drugs. The CDR3 loop reads CSAESGTGTQYF. In nucleotides, the sequence is TGCAGCGCGGAGAGTGGCACAGGTACGCAGTATTTT.